This TCR beta chain was recovered during a study of PD-L1 blockade in urothelial cancer. Study background: Patients took up atezolizumab around 2014 at 1,200 mg intravenously every 3 weeks. About 90% of the roughly 30 patients were men with bladder-origin urothelial cancer.

Assay used: immunoSEQ multiplex PCR; TCRdb lists only in-frame clones, some missing. The table lists tens of thousands of clones, nearly 90% of them singletons. This TCR was sampled from a man aged 60-69 years with urothelial cancer. The sample was PBMCs, taken around atezolizumab (anti-PD-L1) treatment.

Here the CDR3 reads CASSRLGRDTGELFF. The CDR3 DNA reads as TGTGCCAGCTCACGCCTAGGCAGGGACACCGGGGAGCTGTTTTTT. The chain recombines TRBV18 with TRBJ2-2, with a tentative D call TRBD1 (5 bases). Germline CDR1 reads KGHSH; CDR2 reads LQKENI. Trimming removed 4 bases from V and 3 bases from J, with 12 bases in between. This CDR3 is built from 15 residues.